This TCR beta chain was observed in a study of blood T cell repertoires in COVID-19. Turning to this clone: An end of the junction does not agree with germline; a read error may underlie this.

Original analysis: Estimated nucleated cell counts came from reference gene primer amplification. The method was immunoSEQ multiplex PCR; TCRdb's version includes in-frame clones alone and lacks a portion of them. V, J and clone size derive from that table, while D and trimming were established from the DNA sequence. The table includes tens of thousands of clones, about 85% detected once. CDR1 is MNHEY and CDR2 is SMNVEV in the germline V gene (reference sequence). The CDR3 consists of 15 residues. The chain links TRBV27 to TRBJ2-2; possible D gene TRBD2, 6 bases. The sequenced sample consisted of peripheral blood. The receptor's source is a woman older than 75 with COVID-19, enrolled during active disease. This CDR3 reads CASSPVTGVTGELLF. The CDR3 nucleotides are TGTGCCAGCAGTCCCGTAACGGGGGTCACCGGGGAGCTGCTTTTT.